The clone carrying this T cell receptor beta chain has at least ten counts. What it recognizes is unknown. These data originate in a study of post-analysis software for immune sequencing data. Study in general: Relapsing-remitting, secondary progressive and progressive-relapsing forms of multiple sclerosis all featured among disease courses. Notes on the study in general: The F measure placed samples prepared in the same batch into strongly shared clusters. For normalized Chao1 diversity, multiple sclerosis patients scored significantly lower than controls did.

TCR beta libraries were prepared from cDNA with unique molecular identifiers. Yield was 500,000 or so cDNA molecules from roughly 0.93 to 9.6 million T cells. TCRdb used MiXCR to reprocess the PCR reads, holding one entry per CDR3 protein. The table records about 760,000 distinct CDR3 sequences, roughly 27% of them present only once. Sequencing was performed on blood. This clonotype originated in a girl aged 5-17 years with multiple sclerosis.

This CDR3 reads CSARVPLMTYEQYF. Here the CDR3 DNA reads TGCAGTGCTAGAGTCCCCTTGATGACCTACGAGCAGTACTTC. The J gene is TRBJ2-7, the V gene TRBV20-1; D call uncertain. The CDR3 extends over 14 amino acids. V was trimmed by 1 base and J by 2 bases, leaving 12 bases between them. The germline V gene encodes CDR1 DFQATT and CDR2 SNEGSKA (reference sequence).